These 12 T cell receptor beta chains were sequenced from one sample in a study of cytomegalovirus exposure and HLA in healthy donors. Use of 60 Vbeta and 13 Jbeta primers characterized the PCR. Assay: immunoSEQ multiplex PCR; the TCRdb copy retains only in-frame clones and omits some. Counted here are 100,000 to 150,000 clones, approximately 80% occurring once; the ten biggest clones make up around 2.2%. The sample consisted of PBMCs. These receptors were collected from a woman in her thirties or forties in good health and CMV-seronegative.

The rearrangement joins TRBV9 to TRBJ2-2; 10 bases map to TRBD2. The V segment lost 6 bases and the J segment 4 bases; nucleotides outside the gene matches: 3. CDR1 is SGDLS, CDR2 YYNGEE, per germline. The CDR3 is 14 residues long. The CDR3 DNA reads TGTGCCAGCAAGGGACTAGCGCGCACCGGGGAGCTGTTTTTT. Translation gives CASKGLARTGELFF.

The rearrangement uses TRBV2 and TRBJ1-4; 9 bases match TRBD1. Looked up from germline, CDR1 is SNHLY and CDR2 is FYNNEI. V lost 6 bases, J lost 8 bases, and 10 bases stayed unmatched. This CDR3 is built from 15 residues. The CDR3, as DNA: TGTGCCAGCAGGGATACAGGGGGCTGGGAGGAAAAACTGTTTTTT. The encoded protein is CASRDTGGWEEKLFF.

The chain joins TRBV7-9 to TRBJ1-6; D may be TRBD1 (6 bases). V gave up 4 bases and J gave up 6 bases, with 19 bases separating them. The CDR3 is 17 residues long. CDR1 is SEHNR, CDR2 FQNEAQ, per germline (reference sequence). The CDR3 here is CASSWSKQGSGNSPLHF. The CDR3 bases are TGTGCCAGCAGCTGGTCCAAACAGGGATCGGGTAATTCACCCCTCCACTTT.

This chain's CDR3 is CASSQEGGTKVYGYTF. The CDR3 region has the DNA TGTGCCAGCAGCCAAGAGGGCGGGACCAAAGTCTATGGCTACACCTTC. The chain links TRBV4-2 to TRBJ1-2; D may be TRBD1 (5 bases). The CDR3 has 16 residues. The V and J ends lost 0 bases and 4 bases respectively, with 15 bases between them. Germline loops: CDR1 LGHNA, CDR2 YNFKEQ.

The V gene is TRBV5-6, the J gene TRBJ1-1; 8 bases align to TRBD1. Trimming at V came to 7 bases and at J to 5 bases, leaving 10 bases not matched to a gene. The CDR3 is made up of 14 amino acids. Germline loops: CDR1 SGHDT, CDR2 YYEEEE. For the CDR3, the DNA is TGTGCCAGCGATCGACAGGGGATGGGTACTGAAGCTTTCTTT. It codes for CASDRQGMGTEAFF.

The rearrangement uses TRBV7-3 and TRBJ2-5, with 10 bases identical to TRBD2. CDR1 is SGHTA and CDR2 is FQGTGA in the germline V gene. The CDR3 has 14 amino acids. J was trimmed by 2 bases and V by 8 bases; bases with no gene match: 5. This chain's CDR3 is CASFPGLAQETQYF. The CDR3 region has the DNA TGTGCCAGCTTCCCGGGACTAGCGCAAGAGACCCAGTACTTC.

V is TRBV6-5 and J is TRBJ1-3, with D perhaps matching TRBD1 (5 bases). Trimming cost V 0 bases and J 6 bases, with 9 bases left between them. The CDR3 length is 14 residues. Germline lookup yields CDR1 MNHEY and CDR2 SVGAGI. The CDR3 DNA reads TGTGCCAGCAGTTACTCGCAGGGTCTAAACACCATATATTTT. Amino acids: CASSYSQGLNTIYF.

This clone was detected only once. The chain uses TRBV11-1 and TRBJ2-3; 9 bases fit TRBD1. The J segment lost 2 bases and the V segment lost 5 bases, leaving 2 bases of the junction unmatched. The CDR3 is made up of 14 amino acids. Germline-derived CDR1 and CDR2 are SGHAT and FQDESV (reference sequence). CDR3 DNA: TGTGCCAGCAGCCTACAGGGGGCCACAGATACGCAGTATTTT. It specifies CASSLQGATDTQYF.

The chain recombines TRBV6-1 with TRBJ2-2; 13 bases line up with TRBD2. In germline, CDR1 is MNHNS, CDR2 SASEGT. CDR3 size: 16 residues. The ends lost 3 bases at V and 5 bases at J; junction bases unmatched: 3. Written as DNA, the CDR3 is TGTGCCAGCAGTGACGGACTAGCGGGAGAAACCGGGGAGCTGTTTTTT. Translating it yields CASSDGLAGETGELFF.

The chain employs TRBV7-2 and TRBJ2-1; 7 bases map to TRBD2. Trimming at V came to 6 bases and at J to 5 bases, leaving 10 bases not matched to a gene. Germline CDR1 and CDR2: SGHTA and FQGNSA. This CDR3 has 15 residues. Here the CDR3 DNA reads TGTGCCAGCAGTGCTAGCGGAGGGAGGGACAATGAGCAGTTCTTC. It yields the protein CASSASGGRDNEQFF.

This clone was found a few times. The chain couples TRBV7-9 to TRBJ2-3; D is perhaps TRBD1 (6 bases). V lost 4 bases and J 1 base, leaving 15 bases between the germline ends. This CDR3 is built from 16 residues. Germline lookup yields CDR1 SEHNR and CDR2 FQNEAQ (reference sequence). Written as DNA, the CDR3 is TGTGCCAGCAGCTCGGATAAGGGGGTGGGCACAGATACGCAGTATTTT. Protein sequence: CASSSDKGVGTDTQYF.

This chain connects TRBV18 to TRBJ1-2; D is possibly TRBD1 (6 bases). The germline V and J ends were trimmed by 3 bases and 3 bases, with 11 bases remaining between them. Germline values: CDR1 KGHSH, CDR2 LQKENI. CDR3 size: 14 residues. CDR3 DNA: TGTGCCAGCTCACCCCCGGACAGAGACTATGGCTACACCTTC. Translating gives CASSPPDRDYGYTF.